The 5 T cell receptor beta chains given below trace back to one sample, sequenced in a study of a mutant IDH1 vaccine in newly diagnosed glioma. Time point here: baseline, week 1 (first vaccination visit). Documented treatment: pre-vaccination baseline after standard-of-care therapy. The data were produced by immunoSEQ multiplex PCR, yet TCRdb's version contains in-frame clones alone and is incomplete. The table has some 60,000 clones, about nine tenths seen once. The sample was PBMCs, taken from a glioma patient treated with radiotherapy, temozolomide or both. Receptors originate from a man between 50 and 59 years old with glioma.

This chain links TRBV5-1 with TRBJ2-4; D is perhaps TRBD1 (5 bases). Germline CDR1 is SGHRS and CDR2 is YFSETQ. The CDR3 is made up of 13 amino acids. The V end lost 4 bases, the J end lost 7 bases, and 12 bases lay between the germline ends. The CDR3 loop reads CASSPSKGNIQYF. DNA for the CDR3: TGCGCCAGCAGCCCTTCAAAGGGGAACATTCAGTACTTC. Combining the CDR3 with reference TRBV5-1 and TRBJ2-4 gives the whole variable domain KAGVTQTPRYLIKTRGQQVTLSCSPISGHRSVSWYQQTPGQGLQFLFEYFSETQRNKGNFPGRFSGRQFSNSRSEMNVSTLELGDSALYLCASSPSKGNIQYFGAGTRLSVL.

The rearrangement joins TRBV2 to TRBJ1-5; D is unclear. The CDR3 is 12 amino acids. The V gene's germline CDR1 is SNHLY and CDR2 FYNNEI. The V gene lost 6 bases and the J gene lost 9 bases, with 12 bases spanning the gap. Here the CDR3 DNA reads TGTGCCAGCAGGGGGTTGGCAGCGCCCCAGCATTTT. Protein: CASRGLAAPQHF. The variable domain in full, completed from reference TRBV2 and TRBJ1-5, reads EPEVTQTPSHQVTQMGQEVILRCVPISNHLYFYWYRQILGQKVEFLVSFYNNEISEKSEIFDDQFSVERPDGSNFTLKIRSTKLEDSAMYFCASRGLAAPQHFGDGTRLSIL.

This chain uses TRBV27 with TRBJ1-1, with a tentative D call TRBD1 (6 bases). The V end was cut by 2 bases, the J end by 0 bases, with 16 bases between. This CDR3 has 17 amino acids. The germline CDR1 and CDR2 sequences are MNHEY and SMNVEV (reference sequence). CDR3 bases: TGTGCCAGCAGTTTAAAAGGGGGGGGAACTATGAACACTGAAGCTTTCTTT. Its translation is CASSLKGGGTMNTEAFF.

CDR3 nucleotide sequence: TGTGCCAGCAGCCCGACGGGAGGGGGGGGCTTCAATGAGCAGTTCTTC. As protein: CASSPTGGGGFNEQFF. This rearrangement joins TRBV7-3 to TRBJ2-1, with 8 nucleotides matching TRBD2. Germline trimming cut 5 bases from V and 6 bases from J; bases unmatched to any gene: 12. The V gene's germline CDR1 is SGHTA and CDR2 FQGTGA. This CDR3 is built from 16 residues.

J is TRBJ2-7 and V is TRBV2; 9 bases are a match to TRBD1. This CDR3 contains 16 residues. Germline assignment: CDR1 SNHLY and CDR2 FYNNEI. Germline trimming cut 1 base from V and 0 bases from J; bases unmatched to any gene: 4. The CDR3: CASSEVGDRASYEQYF. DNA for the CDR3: TGTGCCAGCAGTGAAGTGGGGGACAGGGCCTCCTACGAGCAGTACTTC.